This T cell receptor (beta chain) comes out of a study of CD8 T cells in ankylosing spondylitis. Comment on this clonotype: Its matching antigen is unknown.

Study-wide points: Significantly higher representation of disease-linked clones was reported for matched ankylosing spondylitis synovial fluid. In peripheral blood, disease-linked CD8+ clones occurred at relatively low frequencies. Blood of patients with ankylosing spondylitis appeared to be characterized by a TCR beta motif of several highly homologous variants.

The germline gives CDR1 SGHNT, CDR2 YYREEE (reference sequence). V lost 5 bases and J lost 6; bases outside the gene matches: 11. The CDR3 runs to 15 residues. Quantitative 5'-RACE was performed with molecular barcodes, and it yielded the TCR beta libraries. MiXCR, run by TCRdb on the 5' RACE reads, gives a single entry per CDR3 protein. The repertoire holds around 300,000 distinct CDR3 sequences, with about a fifth as singletons. Sequences were obtained from blood, either unsorted or a sorted T cell fraction (not recorded which). This receptor was obtained from a female donor with ankylosing spondylitis or in good health (not recorded which). V is TRBV5-4 and J is TRBJ2-1; the match to TRBD2 covers 7 bases. Here the CDR3 DNA reads TGTGCCAGCAGGCAGTCTGGGGGGGGGAGCAATGAGCAGTTCTTC. Protein: CASRQSGGGSNEQFF.